Listed here are 10 T cell receptor beta chains from one sample, sequenced in a study of T cells after yellow fever vaccination. MiXCR, run by TCRdb on the 5' RACE reads, gives a single entry per CDR3 protein. The repertoire consists of 510,000 or so distinct CDR3 sequences, with about 19% occurring once and the leading ten covering more than 13%. Sample: PBMCs, taken 15 days after the yellow fever booster vaccination. The origin of the receptors is a man aged 30-40 years who received the YFV17D yellow fever vaccine.

This clonotype was observed a handful of times. The genes are TRBV20-1 and TRBJ2-7; 12 bases line up with TRBD2. CDR1 is DFQATT and CDR2 is SNEGSKA in the germline V gene (reference sequence). V lost 7 bases and J lost 4; bases outside the gene matches: 2. The CDR3 covers 12 residues. The CDR3 DNA reads as TGCAGTGGACTAGCGGGAGTTTACGAGCAGTACTTC. Translation gives CSGLAGVYEQYF.

This clonotype was found a few times. V and J are TRBV14 and TRBJ2-7; the D call may be TRBD1 or TRBD2 (5 bases each). This CDR3 spans 15 amino acids. Trimming removed 1 base at V and 3 bases at J, with 13 bases between. Looked up from germline, CDR1 is SGHDN and CDR2 is FVKESK. CDR3 sequence reads: CASSQGGWQGYEQYF. Here the CDR3 DNA reads TGTGCCAGCAGCCAAGGGGGGTGGCAAGGCTACGAGCAGTACTTC.

This clonotype has more than one count but fewer than ten. The genes are TRBV4-3 and TRBJ1-1, with D perhaps TRBD1 (6 bases). This CDR3 contains 15 residues. Trimming pared 5 bases from V and 8 bases from J, leaving 21 bases between. Germline V lookup: CDR1 LGHNA, CDR2 YSLEER. The CDR3 region has the DNA TGCGCCAGCAGCGACCTACCCGGACAGCACGGGGAAGCTTTCTTT. It encodes CASSDLPGQHGEAFF.

The gene calls are TRBV7-2 and TRBJ2-7; TRBD2 aligns across 7 bases. With 2 bases clipped from V and 4 bases from J, the junction kept 8 bases outside the gene matches. The CDR3 loop spans 15 amino acids. CDR1 and CDR2 (germline): SGHTA, FQGNSA. CDR3 sequence reads: CASSLMAGAIYEQYF. In nucleotides, the CDR3 is TGTGCCAGCAGCTTAATGGCGGGAGCGATTTACGAGCAGTACTTC.

V usage is TRBV5-4 and J usage is TRBJ1-2, with a tentative D call TRBD1 (6 bases). Germline CDR1 SGHNT, CDR2 YYREEE (reference sequence). V shed 6 bases and J shed 0 bases, with 12 bases lying between them. The CDR3 is 14 amino acids. The CDR3: CASTVDSANYGYTF. Here the CDR3 DNA reads TGTGCCAGCACCGTGGACAGTGCTAACTATGGCTACACCTTC.

This chain links TRBV28 with TRBJ2-2; the match to TRBD2 covers 8 bases. Per the germline V gene, CDR1 is MDHEN and CDR2 is SYDVKM. J was trimmed by 6 bases and V by 3 bases; bases with no gene match: 3. This CDR3 is 14 amino acids long. The CDR3 bases are TGTGCCAGCAGTTTTGCCGGGAGGGCCGGGGAGCTGTTTTTT. Translation: CASSFAGRAGELFF.

The chain couples TRBV3-1 to TRBJ1-5, with no clear D. Germline CDR1 is LGHDT and CDR2 is YNNKEL (reference sequence). This CDR3 spans 12 amino acids. Trimming pared 2 bases from V and 6 bases from J, leaving 5 bases between. The CDR3 DNA follows: TGTGCCAGCAGCCAACGAAGTCAGCCCCAGCATTTT. It codes for CASSQRSQPQHF. Full variable domain (remainder filled in from reference TRBV3-1 and TRBJ1-5): DTAVSQTPKYLVTQMGNDKSIKCEQNLGHDTMYWYKQDSKKFLKIMFSYNNKELIINETVPNRFSPKSPDKAHLNLHINSLELGDSAVYFCASSQRSQPQHFGDGTRLSIL.

The CDR3 DNA sequence: TGTGCCAGCAGATCCCACAGGGGCACAGATACGCAGTATTTT. Its protein product is CASRSHRGTDTQYF. V is TRBV2 and J is TRBJ2-3; tentative D call: TRBD1 (6 bases). The CDR3 runs 14 residues. Trimming stripped 6 bases from V and 1 base from J, with 11 bases between. Germline loops: CDR1 SNHLY, CDR2 FYNNEI.

The chain joins TRBV21-1 to TRBJ2-7; TRBD2 is the table's D call and was not checked against the DNA. TRBV21-1 corresponds to a pseudogene. The CDR3 consists of 18 residues. CDR3 sequence reads: CASSKELGLAGGPYEQYF. The CDR3 DNA reads as TGTGCCAGCAGCAAAGAGCTGGGCCTAGCGGGAGGGCCTTACGAGCAGTACTTC.

The V gene is TRBV20-1, the J gene TRBJ2-7; D is unresolved. The CDR3 is 13 residues long. CDR1 and CDR2 from the germline V gene are DFQATT and SNEGSKA (reference sequence). Trimming removed 0 bases at V and 6 bases at J, with 12 bases between. The CDR3 here is CSARERGESEQYF. The CDR3 DNA follows: TGCAGTGCTAGAGAGAGAGGAGAGAGCGAGCAGTACTTC.